These 28 T cell receptor beta chains were all obtained from the same sample, sequenced in a study of blood T cell repertoires in COVID-19. Clones were sequenced by immunoSEQ multiplex PCR, and TCRdb holds only the in-frame ones, with some missing. The table includes under 200,000 clones, roughly 90% detected once. The sequenced material came from peripheral blood. The receptors were gathered from a man aged 18 to 30 with COVID-19, enrolled during active disease.

V gene TRBV6-2 or TRBV6-3 combines with J gene TRBJ2-7, with 10 positions matching TRBD2. The ends lost 0 bases at V and 2 bases at J; junction bases unmatched: 7. Germline V CDR1 and CDR2: MNHEY, SVGEGT. The CDR3 consists of 17 residues. The CDR3 region is CASSYSMGSGRTYEQYF. The DNA of the CDR3 is TGTGCCAGCAGTTACTCGATGGGTAGCGGGAGGACCTACGAGCAGTACTTC.

About this clone: The junction differs from germline at one of its ends, possibly a read error. The V and J genes are TRBV12-3 or TRBV12-4 and TRBJ2-3, with D perhaps TRBD1 (6 bases). This CDR3 spans 13 amino acids. The CDR3 is CASSLGTSDTQYF. The CDR3 bases are TGTGCCAGCAGCTTAGGGACATCAGATACGCAGTATTTT.

The chain uses TRBV29-1 and TRBJ1-2; D call uncertain. The CDR3 extends over 20 amino acids. Trimming took 2 bases from V and 5 from J, leaving 33 bases between them. The germline V gene has CDR1 SQVTM and CDR2 ANQGSEA. In DNA form, the CDR3 reads TGCAGCGTTGAAACCGACTACAAGGGTGTGGCTGGAGGAGGCCTTTATGGCTACACCTTC. Protein product: CSVETDYKGVAGGGLYGYTF.

This rearrangement joins TRBV27 to TRBJ1-1, with D possibly matching TRBD1 (5 bases). The V end lost 7 bases, the J end lost 0 bases, and 18 bases lay between the germline ends. Looked up from germline, CDR1 is MNHEY and CDR2 is SMNVEV (reference sequence). CDR3 length: 16 amino acids. The CDR3 region is CASIRALTELNTEAFF. CDR3 in DNA: TGTGCCAGCATTAGGGCATTGACAGAATTGAACACTGAAGCTTTCTTT.

This rearrangement joins TRBV4-3 to TRBJ2-2, with no clear D. This CDR3 has 15 residues. With 1 base removed from V and 0 bases from J, the gap between germline ends came to 6 bases. Germline CDR1 is LGHNA and CDR2 is YSLEER. The CDR3 protein is CASSQVRTNTGELFF. CDR3 in DNA: TGCGCCAGCAGCCAAGTTAGAACGAACACCGGGGAGCTGTTTTTT.

The CDR3 here is CASSLGRGHQPQHF. CDR3 in DNA: TGTGCCAGCAGTTTAGGCAGGGGACATCAGCCCCAGCATTTT. The V call is TRBV27, the J call TRBJ1-5, with a tentative D call TRBD1 (6 bases). The CDR3 length is 14 residues. CDR1 and CDR2 from the germline V gene are MNHEY and SMNVEV (reference sequence). The V and J ends lost 2 bases and 5 bases respectively, with 10 bases between them.

The chain employs TRBV19 and TRBJ2-4; 9 bases map to TRBD2. CDR3 length: 15 amino acids. The germline CDR1 and CDR2 sequences are LNHDA and SQIVND (reference sequence). The ends lost 7 bases at V and 12 bases at J; junction bases unmatched: 16. The CDR3 spells CASTRSGGSWSGQYF. CDR3 coding DNA: TGTGCCAGTACCCGAAGCGGGGGGTCCTGGAGTGGTCAGTACTTC.

This clone was observed a single time. V usage is TRBV3-1 (or the pseudogene TRBV3-2) and J usage is TRBJ2-7; D uncertain. Trimming took 1 base from V and 8 from J, leaving 6 bases between them. Germline V CDR1 and CDR2: LGHDT, YNNKEL (reference sequence). The CDR3 totals 11 residues. CDR3 nucleotide sequence: TGTGCCAGCAGCCAAGGACTTCAGCAGTACTTC. Translation gives CASSQGLQQYF.

The chain recombines TRBV7-8 with TRBJ2-2; 7 bases fit TRBD1. The J segment lost 0 bases and the V segment lost 6 bases, leaving 13 bases of the junction unmatched. Germline loops: CDR1 SGHVS, CDR2 FQNEAQ. The CDR3 length is 18 residues. The CDR3 reads CASRAGTASNANTGELFF. CDR3 coding DNA: TGTGCCAGCAGGGCCGGGACAGCATCAAACGCGAACACCGGGGAGCTGTTTTTT.

The rearrangement joins TRBV24-1 to TRBJ2-7; 8 bases line up with TRBD2. The CDR3 is 13 residues long. V dropped 8 bases and J dropped 0; count of bases not matched to a gene: 2. Germline V gene data show CDR1 as KGHDR and CDR2 as SFDVKD. For the CDR3, the DNA is TGTGCCACCATGAGCGGGAGCTCCTACGAGCAGTACTTC. Its translation: CATMSGSSYEQYF.

The J gene is TRBJ1-2, the V gene TRBV19, with TRBD1 matching 7 bases. Germline loops: CDR1 LNHDA, CDR2 SQIVND (reference sequence). Germline trimming cut 6 bases from V and 3 bases from J; bases unmatched to any gene: 7. CDR3 length: 14 amino acids. This CDR3 is CASSRQGGDYGYTF. CDR3 coding DNA: TGTGCCAGTAGCCGACAGGGTGGGGACTATGGCTACACCTTC.

The V gene is TRBV7-3, the J gene TRBJ1-2, with TRBD1 matching over 7 bases. The V gene end was trimmed by 5 bases and the J gene end by 5 bases; junction bases not matched to a gene: 5. The CDR3 has 13 amino acids. Looked up from germline, CDR1 is SGHTA and CDR2 is FQGTGA. CDR3 protein: CASSPTGEYGYTF. The CDR3, as DNA: TGTGCCAGCAGCCCCACAGGGGAATATGGCTACACCTTC.

This chain joins TRBV6-1 and TRBJ2-7, with D unclear. V gave up 2 bases and J gave up 2 bases, with 19 bases separating them. CDR1 and CDR2 (germline): MNHNS, SASEGT. CDR3 length equals 17 residues. The CDR3 spells CASSEPIVRTSTYEQYF. DNA of the CDR3: TGTGCCAGCAGTGAACCTATAGTTCGAACGTCGACCTACGAGCAGTACTTC.

Only one count was recorded for this clone. This chain connects TRBV4-3 to TRBJ2-7, with TRBD1 matching over 8 bases. There are 15 residues in the CDR3. V was pared by 4 bases and J by 0 bases, with 5 bases of the junction left unmatched. CDR1 is LGHNA, CDR2 YSLEER, per germline. The CDR3: CASSPRQGSSYEQYF. CDR3 DNA: TGCGCCAGCAGCCCTAGACAGGGGAGCTCCTACGAGCAGTACTTC.

The chain employs TRBV9 and TRBJ2-1; 7 bases are a match to TRBD2. Germline loops: CDR1 SGDLS, CDR2 YYNGEE. With 2 bases clipped from V and 8 bases from J, the junction kept 4 bases outside the gene matches. This CDR3 is built from 13 residues. CDR3 nucleotide sequence: TGTGCCAGCAGCGTCACTAGCGCGCATGAGCAGTTCTTC. It codes for CASSVTSAHEQFF.

The chain recombines TRBV4-1 with TRBJ2-7; 7 bases match TRBD2. Germline V gene sequence: CDR1 MGHRA, CDR2 YSYEKL. The CDR3 extends over 14 amino acids. V lost 4 bases, J lost 4 bases, and 7 bases stayed unmatched. The CDR3 is CASSRGGPRYEQYF. The CDR3 DNA sequence: TGCGCCAGCAGCCGGGGAGGGCCGAGGTACGAGCAGTACTTC.

V gene TRBV4-3 combines with J gene TRBJ2-2; 7 nucleotides match TRBD2. CDR1 is LGHNA, CDR2 YSLEER, per germline. The CDR3 is 14 amino acids. Trimming took 4 bases from V and 8 from J; bases not matched to a gene: 7. The CDR3 coding sequence is TGCGCCAGCAGCCGAGCGCTAGCGGCTGGGGAGCTGTTTTTT. Encoded protein: CASSRALAAGELFF.

This clone occurred once. The rearrangement joins TRBV5-1 to TRBJ2-7; possible D gene TRBD1, 6 bases. Trimming took 0 bases from V and 5 from J, leaving 9 bases between them. The CDR3 is 13 residues long. Germline lookup yields CDR1 SGHRS and CDR2 YFSETQ. This CDR3 reads CASSLVTGHEQYF. The CDR3 region has the DNA TGCGCCAGCAGCTTGGTCACAGGGCACGAGCAGTACTTC. The variable domain in full, with the rest retrieved from reference TRBV5-1 and TRBJ2-7, is KAGVTQTPRYLIKTRGQQVTLSCSPISGHRSVSWYQQTPGQGLQFLFEYFSETQRNKGNFPGRFSGRQFSNSRSEMNVSTLELGDSALYLCASSLVTGHEQYFGPGTRLTVT.

This rearrangement joins TRBV7-9 to TRBJ1-1; D is perhaps TRBD1 (5 bases). Trimming shortened V by 4 bases and J by 3 bases, and 9 bases separated the two germline ends. The germline CDR1 and CDR2 sequences are SEHNR and FQNEAQ (reference sequence). This CDR3 comprises 13 residues. The CDR3 region has the DNA TGTGCCAGCAGCTCTGGGGGGGACACTGAAGCTTTCTTT. Protein: CASSSGGDTEAFF. The complete variable domain, with remaining parts taken from reference TRBV7-9 and TRBJ1-1, reads DTGVSQNPRHKITKRGQNVTFRCDPISEHNRLYWYRQTLGQGPEFLTYFQNEAQLEKSRLLSDRFSAERPKGSFSTLEIQRTEQGDSAMYLCASSSGGDTEAFFGQGTRLTVV.

As to this clone: In the same sample, other DNA sequences code for this CDR3. This chain joins TRBV28 and TRBJ2-7; D not resolved. V gave up 1 base and J gave up 3 bases, with 4 bases separating them. The CDR3 runs 12 residues. Germline CDR1 and CDR2: MDHEN and SYDVKM. CDR3 amino acids: CASSLYSYEQYF. CDR3 coding DNA: TGTGCCAGCAGTTTATACAGCTACGAGCAGTACTTC.

The chain combines TRBV11-3 with TRBJ2-2; 8 positions match TRBD2. The CDR3 totals 14 residues. After removal of 5 bases from V and 6 bases from J, the junction contained 5 bases not matched to a gene. The germline CDR1 and CDR2 sequences are SGHNT and YENEEA. CDR3 nucleotides: TGTGCCAGCAGCCCCCTCGGGAGGGCCGGGGAGCTGTTTTTT. Amino acid sequence: CASSPLGRAGELFF.

Notes on this clone: The junction departs from germline at one end; a sequencing error may be responsible. This rearrangement joins TRBV5-6 to TRBJ1-4, with D possibly being TRBD1 (5 bases). The CDR3 spans 15 residues. Germline loops: CDR1 SGHDT, CDR2 YYEEEE. Written as DNA, the CDR3 is TGTGCCAGCAGCTCCGATGCAGGGTTTAATGAAAAACTGCTTTTT. Translation gives CASSSDAGFNEKLLF.

This chain's CDR3 is CASSQADRGYEQYF. The DNA of the CDR3 is TGTGCCAGCAGCCAAGCAGACAGGGGCTACGAGCAGTACTTC. The chain has TRBV4-2 and TRBJ2-7; TRBD1 aligns across 8 bases. The germline CDR1 and CDR2 sequences are LGHNA and YNFKEQ. This CDR3 contains 14 residues. Trimming cost V 1 base and J 3 bases; bases outside gene matches: 2.

This clone has only one observation. The V gene is TRBV30, the J gene TRBJ1-4; no firm D call. CDR3 length equals 14 residues. V was trimmed by 4 bases and J by 7 bases, leaving 16 bases between them. Germline CDR1 is GTSNPN and CDR2 is SVGIG (reference sequence). This chain's CDR3 is CAWTAGPAGEKLFF. The CDR3 DNA is TGTGCCTGGACGGCCGGGCCGGCGGGTGAAAAACTGTTTTTT.

This CDR3 reads CASMIRREGFRVTYNEQFF. CDR3 in DNA: TGTGCCAGTATGATAAGGCGGGAGGGTTTCCGCGTAACTTACAATGAGCAGTTCTTC. The rearrangement uses TRBV19 and TRBJ2-1; 9 positions agree with TRBD2. The V gene's germline CDR1 is LNHDA and CDR2 SQIVND (reference sequence). The CDR3 sequence is 19 residues long. V shed 7 bases, J shed 4 bases, and the junction held 20 bases outside the gene matches. The entire variable domain, with the rest obtained from reference TRBV19 and TRBJ2-1, is as follows: DGGITQSPKYLFRKEGQNVTLSCEQNLNHDAMYWYRQDPGQGLRLIYYSQIVNDFQKGDIAEGYSVSREKKESFPLTVTSAQKNPTAFYLCASMIRREGFRVTYNEQFFGPGTRLTVL.

CDR3 DNA: TGTGCCAGCAGCTTACGGTTAGATACGCAGTATTTT. Translated, it gives CASSLRLDTQYF. The chain is built from TRBV7-9 and TRBJ2-3; no clear D gene. Germline loops: CDR1 SEHNR, CDR2 FQNEAQ (reference sequence). V was cut by 2 bases and J by 5 bases, with 5 bases left in between. This CDR3 is built from 12 residues.

This rearrangement joins TRBV27 to TRBJ1-5; no reliable D call. The CDR3 is made up of 13 amino acids. Germline CDR1 reads MNHEY; CDR2 reads SMNVEV (reference sequence). V lost 5 bases and J 2 bases, leaving 7 bases between the germline ends. The CDR3 here is CASSGLGNQPQHF. CDR3 DNA: TGTGCCAGCAGTGGTTTAGGCAATCAGCCCCAGCATTTT.

This clone was found a few times. The V call is TRBV30, the J call TRBJ1-4, with 8 bases fitting TRBD1. The CDR3 length is 15 residues. V dropped 5 bases and J dropped 3; count of bases not matched to a gene: 8. The V gene's germline CDR1 is GTSNPN and CDR2 SVGIG (reference sequence). The CDR3 reads CAWGPGQAANEKLFF. CDR3 sequence (DNA): TGTGCCTGGGGTCCGGGACAGGCGGCTAATGAAAAACTGTTTTTT.